The rows below give T cell receptor beta chains drawn from one sample of a study of blood T cell repertoires in COVID-19. Only in-frame clones appear in the TCRdb table, and some are missing; sequencing was by immunoSEQ multiplex PCR. The top ten hold 20% to 30% of the sample, which has tens of thousands of clones, about 91% seen once. The sample consisted of peripheral blood. These receptor sequences come from a human donor in a cohort sampled during active COVID-19. The CDR3 runs from the conserved cysteine through the conserved F or W. Clone size, where shown, is once, few, many, or a class for clones that have expanded.

NA	TRBV10-2	TRBJ1-4	CASSEGGHSGANEKLFF
few	TRBV5-1	TRBJ2-7	CASSLGQGSYEQYF
once	TRBV5-1	TRBJ2-7	CASSLVAAGGVEQYF
NA	TRBV19	TRBJ1-2	CASSIRGTGWVRAYGYTF
NA	TRBV2	TRBJ2-1	CASSPKRGSYNEQFF
NA	TRBV30	TRBJ1-3	CAWSVRAGGSGNTIYF
NA	TRBV6-6	TRBJ1-5	CASSTTGVGNQPQHF
NA	TRBV30	TRBJ2-7	CAWSVQGTDEQYF
NA	TRBV6-1	TRBJ2-2	CASSEEGIATGELFF
NA	TRBV5-1	TRBJ2-7	CASSLGEGRGYEQYF
NA	TRBV10-3	TRBJ2-5	CAITNWERETQYF
few	TRBV12-3/TRBV12-4	TRBJ1-2	CASNVGSAYGYTF
NA	TRBV13	TRBJ1-5	CASSKRATGGNQPQHF
NA	TRBV3-1/TRBV3-2	TRBJ2-5	CASSQGAVQGTQYF
NA	TRBV5-1	TRBJ2-7	CASSLAGGSYEQYF
NA	TRBV7-3	TRBJ2-3	CASSSDSNTDTQYF
NA	TRBV19	TRBJ1-6	CASSIAGRSYNSPLHF
NA	TRBV5-1	TRBJ2-7	CASSLYPGQGYSYEQYF
NA	TRBV15	TRBJ2-1	CATSRADFDNEQFF
NA	TRBV10-2	TRBJ2-5	CASHKDSGGQETQYF
NA	TRBV14	TRBJ2-1	CASRGKLAADEQFF
once	TRBV29-1	TRBJ2-1	CSVAGTSYKGNEQFF
NA	TRBV6-2/TRBV6-3	TRBJ2-6	CASSSRQGERAGANVLTF
NA	TRBV29-1	TRBJ2-7	CSARGQGSREQYF
NA	TRBV7-9	TRBJ2-6	CASSLQASGANVLTF
NA	TRBV6-5	TRBJ1-1	CASSLTGTVNTEAFF
few	TRBV6-5	TRBJ1-5	CASTKEAGPYQPQHF
NA	TRBV19	TRBJ2-7	CASSSWLAGAAQSHEQYF
NA	TRBV10-3	TRBJ2-2	CAISTGTSGGTGELFF
NA	TRBV11-1	TRBJ2-3	CASSTRTGPGTDTQYF
NA	TRBV7-9	TRBJ1-1	CASSPGDSKAFF
NA	TRBV5-1	TRBJ2-7	CASSRDRSYEQYF
NA	TRBV20-1	TRBJ2-7	CSASALQGPYEQYF
NA	TRBV30	TRBJ1-1	CAWKPGLNTEAFF
NA	TRBV20-1	TRBJ1-6	CSASLAGAGSPLHF
NA	TRBV4-1	TRBJ1-1	CASSQRDSMNTEAFF
NA	TRBV6-6	TRBJ1-2	CASSTTGDGYTF
NA	TRBV9	TRBJ1-1	CASSGRRGPLNTEAFF
NA	TRBV5-6	TRBJ2-3	CASSSGGGTDTQYF
NA	TRBV6-5	TRBJ1-2	CASKRGGQDGYTF
NA	TRBV20-1	TRBJ1-6	CSASGADNSPLHF
NA	TRBV23-1	TRBJ1-5	CASSQTDSNQPQHF
NA	TRBV3-1/TRBV3-2	TRBJ1-2	CASSQVAGGNYGYTF
NA	TRBV4-1	TRBJ2-2	CASRMGGTGGSGELFF
once	TRBV9	TRBJ2-2	CASSRTSGELFF
NA	TRBV27	TRBJ2-4	CASSQAGGIQYF
NA	TRBV5-1	TRBJ2-1	CASRSTSGGAFDEQFF
NA	TRBV4-1	TRBJ2-7	CASSQVPGQGPSGQYF
NA	TRBV7-8	TRBJ1-1	CASSRTANTEAFF
NA	TRBV28	TRBJ2-7	CASSTGLWNEQYF
NA	TRBV6-2/TRBV6-3	TRBJ2-1	CASSRDNEQFF
NA	TRBV3-1/TRBV3-2	TRBJ2-3	CASSQGLAGWVDTQYF